This T cell receptor beta chain was identified in a study of T cell responses to AZD1222 COVID-19 vaccine (dated by TCRdb to the early 2020s). General notes on the study: A total of 233 trial participants underwent TCR sequencing, of whom nearly 210 received two doses of AZD1222 and 26 received two doses of the MenACWY control vaccine. Trial participants were enrolled into age subgroups of 18-55, 56-69 and 70-plus years, which contained 148, 28 and 57 TCR-sequenced participants, respectively.

The paper's findings and limits, for the study overall: The vaccine-associated CD4 TCRs covered the entire spike protein, and the dominant responses fell in regions 160-218 and 743-854. Conclusions about previously exposed vaccinees are limited because only a handful of AZD1222 recipients were SARS-CoV-2 seropositive at baseline. Because no day 14 peak-response samples were available, repertoires were characterized only after the peak T cell response. Epitopes outside the regions mutated in the B.1.351 and B.1.1.7 variants were reportedly recognized by nearly half of the unique spike-specific TCRs. Participants were mostly white British, with more females than males. The authors suggested clonal diversity may have been underestimated. Spike-specific TCR breadth and depth rose significantly after two AZD1222 doses compared with day 0 and with MenACWY recipients. In the small 56-69-year group, the increase in depth fell short of significance, most likely because of low power.

The sample's time point label, in plain terms: about 28 days (+/-7) after the second vaccine dose. AZD1222 recipients given second doses at about 4 weeks or at about 12 weeks were pooled, since spike-specific TCR depth and breadth were not found to differ between the two schedules. Vaccinee samples were obtained from the UK trials COV001 and COV002, which included a single-blind randomized controlled phase 2/3 trial of AZD1222 (ChAdOx1 nCoV-19) in healthy adults. Trial participant PBMC samples were collected at day 0 and day 28 after the second dose for TCRbeta chain sequencing. The CDR3 regions of human TCRbeta chains were subjected to immunosequencing. On the authors' methods: TCRs in the repertoires were matched against a reference library of SARS-CoV-2-specific TCRs that had been generated with the MIRA antigen-specificity platform. Breadth meant the fraction of unique TCRs that were SARS-CoV-2-associated, whereas depth meant the fraction of total T cells that were SARS-CoV-2-associated. Using the MIRA data, every spike-specific TCR was mapped to the spike region that the TCR reacted to and assigned to either a CD4 or a CD8 class. Log10-transformed breadth and depth values were compared by one-way ANOVA with Sidak's multiple comparisons tests. The immuneACCESS repertoire file appears here via TCRdb, limited to in-frame rearrangements. These files lack a portion of the clones; in checked studies, under half of the deficit traces to unresolved V genes, and the cause of the others is not known. The V and J calls and clone size were taken over from that table, and D and trimming were inferred from the DNA. For this sample there are under 100,000 clones; around 85% appear just once. About 12% of the sample is held by the ten biggest clonotypes.

As encoded in the germline V gene, CDR1 is SGHVS while CDR2 is FQNEAQ. V is pared back by 5 bases and J by 4 bases, with 15 bases lying between the germline termini. The CDR3, from cysteine to phenylalanine, totals 15 residues. Only the CDR3 portion is preserved as DNA: 45 bases, with reading frame beginning at the first base. Concerning this clone: There is no known antigen for this receptor. Base-call qualities are not available, and no considerably larger clone is one nucleotide away.

This clonotype was obtained from an adult who received the AZD1222 COVID-19 vaccine. The rearranged segments are TRBV7-8 and TRBJ1-3; confidence is insufficient to name the D gene. The sample here was peripheral blood, taken 28 days after the second AZD1222 dose. In nucleotide form, the sequence is TGTGCCAGCAGCCCGGGCCCGAGACCCGGAAACACCATATATTTT. Its protein reads: CASSPGPRPGNTIYF.